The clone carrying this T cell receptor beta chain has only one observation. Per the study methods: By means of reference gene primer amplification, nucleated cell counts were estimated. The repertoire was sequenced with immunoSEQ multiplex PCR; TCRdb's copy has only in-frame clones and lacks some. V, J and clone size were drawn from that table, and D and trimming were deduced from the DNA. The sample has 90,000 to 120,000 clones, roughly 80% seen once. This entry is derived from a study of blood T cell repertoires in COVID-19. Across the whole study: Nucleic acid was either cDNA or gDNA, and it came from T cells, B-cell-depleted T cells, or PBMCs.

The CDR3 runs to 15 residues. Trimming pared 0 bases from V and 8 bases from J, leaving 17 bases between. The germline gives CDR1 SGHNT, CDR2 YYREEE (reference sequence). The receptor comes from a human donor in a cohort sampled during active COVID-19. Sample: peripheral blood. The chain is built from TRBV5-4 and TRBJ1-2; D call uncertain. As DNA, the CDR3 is TGTGCCAGCAGCTTGGACAGTCTCTCATCGGAAGGCTACACCTTC. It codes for CASSLDSLSSEGYTF.